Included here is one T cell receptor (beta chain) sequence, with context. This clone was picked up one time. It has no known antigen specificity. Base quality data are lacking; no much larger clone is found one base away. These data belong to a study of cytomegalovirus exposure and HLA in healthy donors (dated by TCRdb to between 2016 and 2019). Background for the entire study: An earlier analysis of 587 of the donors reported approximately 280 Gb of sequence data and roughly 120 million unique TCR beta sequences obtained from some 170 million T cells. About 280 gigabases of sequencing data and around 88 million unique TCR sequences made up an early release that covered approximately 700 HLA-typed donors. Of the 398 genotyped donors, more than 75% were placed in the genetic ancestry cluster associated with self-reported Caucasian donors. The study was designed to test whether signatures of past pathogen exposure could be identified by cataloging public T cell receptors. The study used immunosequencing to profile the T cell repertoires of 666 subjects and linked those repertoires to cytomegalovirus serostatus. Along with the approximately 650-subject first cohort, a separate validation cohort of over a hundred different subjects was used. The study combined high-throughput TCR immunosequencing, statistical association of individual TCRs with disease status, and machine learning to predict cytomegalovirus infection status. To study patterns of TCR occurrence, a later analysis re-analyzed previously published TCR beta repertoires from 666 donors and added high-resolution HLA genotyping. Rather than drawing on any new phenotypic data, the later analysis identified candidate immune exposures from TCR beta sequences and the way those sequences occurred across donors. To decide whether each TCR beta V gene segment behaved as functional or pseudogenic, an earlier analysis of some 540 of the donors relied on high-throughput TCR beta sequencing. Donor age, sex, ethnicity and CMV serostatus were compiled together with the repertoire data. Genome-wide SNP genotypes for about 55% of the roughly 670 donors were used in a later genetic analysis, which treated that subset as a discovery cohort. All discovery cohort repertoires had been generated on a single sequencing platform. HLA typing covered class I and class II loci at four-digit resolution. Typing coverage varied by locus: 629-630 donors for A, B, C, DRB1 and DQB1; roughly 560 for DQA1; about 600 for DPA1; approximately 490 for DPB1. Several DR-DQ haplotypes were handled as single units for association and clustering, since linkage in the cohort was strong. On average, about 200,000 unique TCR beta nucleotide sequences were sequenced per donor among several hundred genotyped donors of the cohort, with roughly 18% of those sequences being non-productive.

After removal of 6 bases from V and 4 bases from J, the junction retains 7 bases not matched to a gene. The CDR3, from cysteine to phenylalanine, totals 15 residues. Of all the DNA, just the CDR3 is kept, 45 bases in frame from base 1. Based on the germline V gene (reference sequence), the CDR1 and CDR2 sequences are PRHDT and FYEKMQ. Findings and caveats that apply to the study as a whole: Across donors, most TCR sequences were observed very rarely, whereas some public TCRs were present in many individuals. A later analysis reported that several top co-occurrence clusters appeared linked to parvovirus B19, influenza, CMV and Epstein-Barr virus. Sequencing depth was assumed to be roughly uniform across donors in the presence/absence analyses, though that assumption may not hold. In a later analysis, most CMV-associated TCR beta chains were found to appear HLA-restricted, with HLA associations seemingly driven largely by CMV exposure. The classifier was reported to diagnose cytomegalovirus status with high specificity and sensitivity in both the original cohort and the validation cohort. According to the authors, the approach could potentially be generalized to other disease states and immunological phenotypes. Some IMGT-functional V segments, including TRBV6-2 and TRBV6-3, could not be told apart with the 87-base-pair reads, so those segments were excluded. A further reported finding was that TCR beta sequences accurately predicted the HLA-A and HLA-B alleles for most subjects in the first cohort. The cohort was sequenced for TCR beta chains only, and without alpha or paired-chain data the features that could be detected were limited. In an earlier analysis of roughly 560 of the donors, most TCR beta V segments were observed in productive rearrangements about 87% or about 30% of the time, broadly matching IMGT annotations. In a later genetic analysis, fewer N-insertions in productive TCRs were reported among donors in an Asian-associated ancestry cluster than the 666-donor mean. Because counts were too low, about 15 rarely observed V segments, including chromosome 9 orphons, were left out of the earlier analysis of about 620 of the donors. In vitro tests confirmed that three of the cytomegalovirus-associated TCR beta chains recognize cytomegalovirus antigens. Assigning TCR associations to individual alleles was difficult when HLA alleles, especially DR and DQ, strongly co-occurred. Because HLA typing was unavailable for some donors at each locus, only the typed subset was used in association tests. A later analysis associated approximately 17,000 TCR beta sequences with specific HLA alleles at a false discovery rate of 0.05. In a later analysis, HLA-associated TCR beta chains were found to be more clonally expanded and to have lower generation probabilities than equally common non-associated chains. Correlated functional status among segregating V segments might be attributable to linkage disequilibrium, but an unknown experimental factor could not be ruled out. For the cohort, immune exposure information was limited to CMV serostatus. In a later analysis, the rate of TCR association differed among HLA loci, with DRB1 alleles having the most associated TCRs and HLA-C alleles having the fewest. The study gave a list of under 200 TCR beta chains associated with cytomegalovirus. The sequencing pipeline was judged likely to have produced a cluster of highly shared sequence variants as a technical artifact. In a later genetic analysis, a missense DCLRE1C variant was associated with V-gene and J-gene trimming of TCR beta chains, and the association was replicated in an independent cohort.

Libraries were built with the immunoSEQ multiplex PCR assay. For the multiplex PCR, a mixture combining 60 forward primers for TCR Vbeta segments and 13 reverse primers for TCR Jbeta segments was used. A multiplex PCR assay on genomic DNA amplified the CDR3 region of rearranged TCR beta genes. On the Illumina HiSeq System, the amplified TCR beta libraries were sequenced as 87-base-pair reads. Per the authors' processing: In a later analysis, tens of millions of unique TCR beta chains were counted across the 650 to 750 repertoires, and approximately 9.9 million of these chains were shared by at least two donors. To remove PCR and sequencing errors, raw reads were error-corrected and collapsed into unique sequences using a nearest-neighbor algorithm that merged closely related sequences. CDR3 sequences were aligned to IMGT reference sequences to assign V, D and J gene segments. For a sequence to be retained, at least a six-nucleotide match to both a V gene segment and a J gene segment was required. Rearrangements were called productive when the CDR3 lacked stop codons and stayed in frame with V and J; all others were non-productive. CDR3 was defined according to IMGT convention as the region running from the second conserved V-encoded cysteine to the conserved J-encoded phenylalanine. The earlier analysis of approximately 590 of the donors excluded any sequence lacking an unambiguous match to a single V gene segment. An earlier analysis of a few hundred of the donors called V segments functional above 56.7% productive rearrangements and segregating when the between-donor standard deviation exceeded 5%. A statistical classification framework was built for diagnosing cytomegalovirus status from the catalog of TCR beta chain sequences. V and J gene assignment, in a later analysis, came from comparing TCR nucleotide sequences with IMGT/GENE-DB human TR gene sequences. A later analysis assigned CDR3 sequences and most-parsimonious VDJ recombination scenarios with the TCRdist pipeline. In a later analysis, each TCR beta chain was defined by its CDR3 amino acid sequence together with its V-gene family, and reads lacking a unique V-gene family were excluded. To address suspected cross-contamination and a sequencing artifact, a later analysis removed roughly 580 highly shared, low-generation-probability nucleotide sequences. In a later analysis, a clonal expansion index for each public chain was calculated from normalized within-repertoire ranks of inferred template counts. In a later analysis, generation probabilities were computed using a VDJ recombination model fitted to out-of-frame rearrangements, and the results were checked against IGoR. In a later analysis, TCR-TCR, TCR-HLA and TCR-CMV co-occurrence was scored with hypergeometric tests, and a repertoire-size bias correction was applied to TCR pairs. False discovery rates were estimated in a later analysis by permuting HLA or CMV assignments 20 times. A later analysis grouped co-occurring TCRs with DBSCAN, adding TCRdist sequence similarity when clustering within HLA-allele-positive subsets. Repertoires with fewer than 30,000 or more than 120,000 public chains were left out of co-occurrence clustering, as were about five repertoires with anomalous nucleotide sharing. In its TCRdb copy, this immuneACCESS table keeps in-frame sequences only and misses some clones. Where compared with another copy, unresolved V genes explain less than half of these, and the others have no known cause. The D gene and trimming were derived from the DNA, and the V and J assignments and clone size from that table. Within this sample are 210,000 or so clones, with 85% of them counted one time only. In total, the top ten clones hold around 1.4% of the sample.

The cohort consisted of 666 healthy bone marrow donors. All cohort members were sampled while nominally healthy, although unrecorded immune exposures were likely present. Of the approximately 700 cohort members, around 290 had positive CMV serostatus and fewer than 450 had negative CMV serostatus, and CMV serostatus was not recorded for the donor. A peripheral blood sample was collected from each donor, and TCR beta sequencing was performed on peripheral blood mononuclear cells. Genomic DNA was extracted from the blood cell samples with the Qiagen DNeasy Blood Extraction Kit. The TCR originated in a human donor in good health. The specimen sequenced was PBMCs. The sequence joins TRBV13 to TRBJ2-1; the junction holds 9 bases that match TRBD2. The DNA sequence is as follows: TGTGCCAGCAGGCTAGCGGGGAGGGATTACAATGAGCAGTTCTTC. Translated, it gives CASRLAGRDYNEQFF.